Listed below are T cell receptor beta chains from one sample, sequenced in a study of response to subunit inactivated influenza vaccine. TCRdb processed the RT-PCR reads anew with MiXCR; each CDR3 protein has one entry. The sample lists 600,000 to 700,000 distinct CDR3 sequences, around 15% seen once, with roughly 7.6% in the top ten. The input for sequencing was PBMCs from blood, taken around two weeks before vaccination. The receptors originated from a man aged 45-65 years who received an inactivated influenza vaccine. CDR3s include the opening cysteine and the closing phenylalanine or tryptophan. A D gene is named only where the DNA matches it firmly. Expanded clones get a size class; other rows say once, few or many, or leave the size out.

D gene	clone size	J gene	V gene	CDR3 DNA	CDR3 protein
NA	few	TRBJ2-1	TRBV10-3	TGTGCCATCAGTGACCCCGGTGAGCAGTTCTTC	CAISDPGEQFF
NA	NA	TRBJ1-6	TRBV4-3	TGCGCCAGCAGCCAAGAGACAGGAGGGAATTCACCCCTCCACTTT	CASSQETGGNSPLHF
NA	NA	TRBJ2-7	TRBV5-1	TGCGCCAGCAGCTTGGTGCCAGGGGTCGAGCAGTACTTC	CASSLVPGVEQYF
TRBD2	few	TRBJ2-1	TRBV11-2	TGTGCCAGCAGCTTAGATGGGACTAGCGGGAGTCCCTCCTACAATGAGCAGTTCTTC	CASSLDGTSGSPSYNEQFF
TRBD2	many	TRBJ2-7	TRBV20-1	TGCAGTGCTAGACAATACCGGATAGCGGGAAGGATAGACGAGCAGTACTTC	CSARQYRIAGRIDEQYF
NA	few	TRBJ2-1	TRBV27	TGTGCCAGCAGTTTATATCGGGGGTACAATGAGCAGTTCTTC	CASSLYRGYNEQFF
TRBD2	NA	TRBJ2-3	TRBV7-9	TGTGCCAGCAGCCCGGGACTAGCGGTCTACACAGATACGCAGTATTTT	CASSPGLAVYTDTQYF
TRBD1	NA	TRBJ1-3	TRBV6-2/TRBV6-3	TGTGCCAGCAGACGATTGAACGGACAGGGGTCGAGCTCTGGAAACACCATATATTTT	CASRRLNGQGSSSGNTIYF
TRBD2	NA	TRBJ2-5	TRBV28	TGTGCCAGCAGTTCCCCCTCGGGGCGGGAGGGCGGTGAGACCCAGTACTTC	CASSSPSGREGGETQYF
NA	few	TRBJ1-1	TRBV12-3/TRBV12-4	TGTGCCAGCAGTTTAGGTGGGCTTATGAACACTGAAGCTTTCTTT	CASSLGGLMNTEAFF
NA	NA	TRBJ1-5	TRBV10-3	TGTGCCATCAGTGGATGGGGTGATCAGCCCCAGCATTTT	CAISGWGDQPQHF
TRBD2	few	TRBJ2-5	TRBV20-1	TGCAGTGCTACGGGCGGGGGGGTTGAGACCCAGTACTTC	CSATGGGVETQYF
NA	many	TRBJ1-2	TRBV4-1	TGCGCCAGCAGCCAAGCCGGACATTTCCTCGGTGGCTACACCTTC	CASSQAGHFLGGYTF
NA	few	TRBJ2-1	TRBV5-1	TGCGCCAGCAGCCTCCCGGGACTTAGCTCCTACAATGAGCAGTTCTTC	CASSLPGLSSYNEQFF
NA	NA	TRBJ2-1	TRBV7-2	TGTGCCAGCAGCCTTACCGGCGGGTCCCAAGCAGGTGAGCAGTTCTTC	CASSLTGGSQAGEQFF
NA	many	TRBJ1-3	TRBV4-3	TGCGCCAGCAGCCGGGACGACTTCTTAAGCTCTGGAAACACCATATATTTT	CASSRDDFLSSGNTIYF
TRBD2	NA	TRBJ2-7	TRBV9	TGTGCCAGCAGCGCTAGCGGGACTGGTTACGAGCAGTACTTC	CASSASGTGYEQYF
TRBD1	many	TRBJ1-4	TRBV20-1	TGCAGTGCTAGAGACTCCGGGACAGTTCGGGAAAAACTGTTTTTT	CSARDSGTVREKLFF
TRBD1	many	TRBJ2-7	TRBV20-1	TGCAGTGCTAGACAGGGGGCTTCCTACGAGCAGTACTTC	CSARQGASYEQYF
NA	few	TRBJ1-1	TRBV12-3/TRBV12-4	TGTGCCAGCAGCGCGACTCCAGAAGCTTTCTTT	CASSATPEAFF
TRBD1	NA	TRBJ2-1	TRBV12-3/TRBV12-4	TGTGCCAGCAGCCCAGGAGGCGGACAGGGGGACGATGAGCAGTTCTTC	CASSPGGGQGDDEQFF
TRBD2	NA	TRBJ2-7	TRBV3-1	TGTGCCAGCAGCGGCCTATCACTAGCGGGCACCTACGAGCAGTACTTC	CASSGLSLAGTYEQYF
NA	many	TRBJ1-1	TRBV20-1	TGCAGTGCAGCAGGGGCTTTGAACACTGAAGCTTTCTTT	CSAAGALNTEAFF
NA	many	TRBJ1-6	TRBV5-1	TGCGCCAGCAGCGACCCCACAGGAGGCTCCTATAATTCACCCCTCCACTTT	CASSDPTGGSYNSPLHF
NA	NA	TRBJ1-2	TRBV7-2	TGTGCCAGCAGCCCCCTAATGGGGAGGGGAGGCTATGGCTACACCTTC	CASSPLMGRGGYGYTF
NA	few	TRBJ2-1	TRBV7-9	TGTGCCAGCAGCTTCACGACGGTTAACAATGAGCAGTTCTTC	CASSFTTVNNEQFF
NA	many	TRBJ2-2	TRBV28	TGTGCCAGCAGTTTAGGACAGTACACCGGGGAGCTGTTTTTT	CASSLGQYTGELFF
TRBD2	once	TRBJ2-3	TRBV4-3	TGCGCCAGCAGCCAAGAATTAGCGGGTGTCGGTACGCAGTATTTT	CASSQELAGVGTQYF
NA	few	TRBJ2-7	TRBV7-9	TGTGCCAGCAGCACGACAAGTAACGAGCAGTACTTC	CASSTTSNEQYF
TRBD1	NA	TRBJ1-2	TRBV15	TGTGCCACCAGCCGAGAGGGGGACAGAAACTATGGCTACACCTTC	CATSREGDRNYGYTF
TRBD1	NA	TRBJ2-5	TRBV9	TGTGCCAGCAGCGCCTTGGCGGGACAGGGGGAGACCCAGTACTTC	CASSALAGQGETQYF
NA	few	TRBJ1-2	TRBV10-3	TGTGCCATCAGTGAGTCGTCAGGGTATGGCTACACCTTC	CAISESSGYGYTF
NA	NA	TRBJ2-7	TRBV2	TGTGCCACCATCAATCACTGGGGGACCTCCTACGAGCAGTACTTC	CATINHWGTSYEQYF
NA	many	TRBJ2-1	TRBV5-6	TGTGCCAGCAGTCCTAGGACTTACTACTCCAATGAGCAGTTCTTC	CASSPRTYYSNEQFF
NA	many	TRBJ2-7	TRBV28	TGTGCCAGCAGTTTGGCAGGGGAAGGCGAGCAGTACTTC	CASSLAGEGEQYF
TRBD1	few	TRBJ2-7	TRBV6-5	TGTGCCAGCAGTTACGGCGGGACAGGGGGTTCCTACGAGCAGTACTTC	CASSYGGTGGSYEQYF
NA	many	TRBJ2-2	TRBV4-1	TGCGCCAGCAGCCAAGTGGTTCCCGGGGAGCTGTTTTTT	CASSQVVPGELFF
NA	few	TRBJ1-1	TRBV4-1	TGCGCCAGCAGCCATTCGACTGAAACTAACACTGAAGCTTTCTTT	CASSHSTETNTEAFF
NA	NA	TRBJ1-2	TRBV5-1	TGCGCCAGCAGCTTGGGGACTCAGGCGAACTATGGCTACACCTTC	CASSLGTQANYGYTF
TRBD2	few	TRBJ2-5	TRBV6-5	TGTGCCAGCAGTTACCTCCAACTAGCGGGGTTTCCTGAGACCCAGTACTTC	CASSYLQLAGFPETQYF
NA	NA	TRBJ1-1	TRBV7-9	TGTGCCGAGGGGCTGGGCACTGAAGCTTTCTTT	CAEGLGTEAFF
NA	few	TRBJ2-4	TRBV13	TGTGCCAGCAGCTTAACCGGGGCTGGGGCCAAAAACATTCAGTACTTC	CASSLTGAGAKNIQYF
NA	many	TRBJ2-5	TRBV3-1	TGTGCCAGCAGCCAAGATTCGAGGTGGGGGGAATCCCAAGAGACCCAGTACTTC	CASSQDSRWGESQETQYF
TRBD1	NA	TRBJ2-7	TRBV5-1	TGCGCCAGCTGCACAGGACAGGGGAAGGCCGAGCAGTACTTC	CASCTGQGKAEQYF
NA	NA	TRBJ2-3	TRBV29-1	TGCAGCGCGAGTCAGGGGGATACGCAGTATTTT	CSASQGDTQYF